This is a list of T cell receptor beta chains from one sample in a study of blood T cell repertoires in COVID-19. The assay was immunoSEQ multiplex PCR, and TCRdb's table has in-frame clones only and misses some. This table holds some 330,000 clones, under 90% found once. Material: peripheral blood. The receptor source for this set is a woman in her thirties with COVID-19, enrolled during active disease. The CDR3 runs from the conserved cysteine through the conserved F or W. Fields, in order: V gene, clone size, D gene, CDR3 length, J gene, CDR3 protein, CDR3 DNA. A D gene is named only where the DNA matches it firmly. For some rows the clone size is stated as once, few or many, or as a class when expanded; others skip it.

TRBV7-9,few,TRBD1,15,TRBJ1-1,CASSTGQAGRAEAFF,TGTGCCAGCAGCACCGGACAGGCTGGTCGTGCTGAAGCTTTCTTT
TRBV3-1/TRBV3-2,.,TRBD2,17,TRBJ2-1,CASSQRTSASSYNEQFF,TGTGCCAGCAGCCAGCGGACTAGCGCGAGCTCCTACAATGAGCAGTTCTTC
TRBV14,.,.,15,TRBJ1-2,CASSQGGNKDYGYTF,TGTGCCAGCAGCCAAGGAGGGAATAAGGACTATGGCTACACCTTC
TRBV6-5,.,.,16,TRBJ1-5,CASSFLGRGSNQPQHF,TGTGCCAGCAGTTTTCTAGGGCGGGGGAGCAATCAGCCCCAGCATTTT
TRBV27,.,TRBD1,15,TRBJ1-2,CASRGTGQGNYGYTF,TGTGCCAGCAGAGGGACAGGGCAGGGGAACTATGGCTACACCTTC
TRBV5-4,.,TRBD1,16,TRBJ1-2,CASSLGTGRSNYGYTF,TGTGCCAGCAGCTTAGGGACAGGGCGATCTAACTATGGCTACACCTTC
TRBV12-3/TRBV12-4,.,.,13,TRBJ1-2,CASSSLTNYGYTF,TGTGCCAGCAGTTCCCTAACTAACTATGGCTACACCTTC
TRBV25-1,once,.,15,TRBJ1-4,CASSWSPATNEKLFF,TGTGCCAGCAGTTGGTCCCCAGCAACTAATGAAAAACTGTTTTTT
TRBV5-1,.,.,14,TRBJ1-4,CASSLGQQGEKLFF,TGCGCCAGCAGCTTAGGACAGCAAGGGGAAAAACTGTTTTTT
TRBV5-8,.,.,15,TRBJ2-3,CASSPSAGTTDTQYF,TGTGCCAGCAGCCCGAGTGCGGGTACCACAGATACGCAGTATTTT
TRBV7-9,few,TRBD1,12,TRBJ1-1,CASSSTGTEAFF,TGTGCCAGCAGCTCGACAGGGACTGAAGCTTTCTTT
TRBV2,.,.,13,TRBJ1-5,CASSGSLDQPQHF,TGTGCCAGCAGTGGGTCACTGGATCAGCCCCAGCATTTT
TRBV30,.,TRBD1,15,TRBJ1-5,CAWRESGGAEQPQHF,TGTGCCTGGAGGGAGTCAGGGGGCGCGGAACAGCCCCAGCATTTT
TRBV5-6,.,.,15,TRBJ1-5,CASSLRGYSNQPQHF,TGTGCCAGCAGCTTGCGGGGGTATAGCAATCAGCCCCAGCATTTT
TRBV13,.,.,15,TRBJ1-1,CASSLGLGLGTEAFF,TGTGCCAGCAGCTTAGGCCTGGGGCTGGGCACTGAAGCTTTCTTT
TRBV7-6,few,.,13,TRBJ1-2,CASSAGGGTGYTF,TGTGCCAGCAGCGCCGGGGGAGGGACCGGCTACACCTTC
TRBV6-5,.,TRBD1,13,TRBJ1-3,CASSSPGTGQLYF,TGTGCCAGCAGTTCTCCAGGGACAGGGCAGCTATATTTT
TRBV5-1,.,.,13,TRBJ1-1,CASSLYSPSEAFF,TGCGCCAGCAGCTTGTACAGTCCGAGTGAAGCTTTCTTT
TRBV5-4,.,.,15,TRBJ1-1,CASSLFGGKNTEAFF,TGTGCCAGCAGCTTGTTTGGGGGGAAGAACACTGAAGCTTTCTTT
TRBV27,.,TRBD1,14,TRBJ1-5,CASSHRGVGQPQHF,TGTGCCAGCAGTCACAGGGGGGTCGGCCAGCCCCAGCATTTT
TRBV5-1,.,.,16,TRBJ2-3,CASSLETPSSTDTQYF,TGCGCCAGCAGCTTGGAAACACCCTCTAGCACAGATACGCAGTATTTT
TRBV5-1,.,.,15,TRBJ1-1,CASSSWTGSGTEAFF,TGCGCCAGCAGCTCCTGGACGGGGTCGGGGACTGAAGCTTTCTTT
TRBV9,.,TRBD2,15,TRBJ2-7,CASSPGGGSSYEQYF,TGTGCCAGCAGCCCCGGGGGGGGGAGCTCCTACGAGCAGTACTTC
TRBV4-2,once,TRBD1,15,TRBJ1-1,CASSPGQGESTEAFF,TGTGCCAGCAGCCCCGGACAGGGGGAAAGCACTGAAGCTTTCTTT
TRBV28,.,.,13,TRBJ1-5,CASTGNSNQPQHF,TGTGCCAGCACGGGTAATAGCAATCAGCCCCAGCATTTT
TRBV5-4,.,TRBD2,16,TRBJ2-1,CASSHGLAGGYNEQFF,TGTGCCAGCAGCCACGGACTAGCGGGGGGCTACAATGAGCAGTTCTTC
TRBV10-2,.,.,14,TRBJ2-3,CATNGLGGTDTQYF,TGCGCCACCAACGGACTCGGGGGAACAGATACGCAGTATTTT
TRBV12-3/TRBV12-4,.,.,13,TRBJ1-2,CASTLKPNYGYTF,TGTGCCAGCACCTTGAAGCCTAACTATGGCTACACCTTC
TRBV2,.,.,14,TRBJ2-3,CASSGRRVSDTQYF,TGTGCCAGCAGTGGTAGGCGGGTTTCAGATACGCAGTATTTT
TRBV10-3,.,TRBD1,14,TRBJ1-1,CAISEQGADTEAFF,TGTGCCATCAGTGAACAGGGGGCCGACACTGAAGCTTTCTTT
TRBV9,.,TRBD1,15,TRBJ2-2,CASSVGAGGTGELFF,TGTGCCAGCAGCGTTGGGGCAGGGGGCACCGGGGAGCTGTTTTTT